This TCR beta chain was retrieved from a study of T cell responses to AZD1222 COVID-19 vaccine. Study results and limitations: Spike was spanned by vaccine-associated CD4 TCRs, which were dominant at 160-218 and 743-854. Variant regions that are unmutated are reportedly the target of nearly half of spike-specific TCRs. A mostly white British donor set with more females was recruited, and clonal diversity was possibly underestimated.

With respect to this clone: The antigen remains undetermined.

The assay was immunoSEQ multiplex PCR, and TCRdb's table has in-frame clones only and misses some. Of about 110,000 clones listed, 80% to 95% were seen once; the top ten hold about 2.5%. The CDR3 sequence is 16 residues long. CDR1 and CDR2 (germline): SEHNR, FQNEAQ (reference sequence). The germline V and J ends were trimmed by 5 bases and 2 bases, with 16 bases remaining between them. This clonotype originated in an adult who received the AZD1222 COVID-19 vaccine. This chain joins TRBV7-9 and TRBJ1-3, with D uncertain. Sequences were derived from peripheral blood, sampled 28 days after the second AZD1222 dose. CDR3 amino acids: CASSPASGQAGNTIYF. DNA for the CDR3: TGTGCCAGCAGCCCGGCGTCCGGGCAGGCTGGAAACACCATATATTTT.